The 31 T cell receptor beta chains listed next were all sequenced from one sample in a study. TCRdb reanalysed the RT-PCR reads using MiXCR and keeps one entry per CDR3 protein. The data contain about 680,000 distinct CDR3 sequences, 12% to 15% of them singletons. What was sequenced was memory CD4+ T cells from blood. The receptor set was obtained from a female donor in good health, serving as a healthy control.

The CDR3 DNA reads as TGCAGTGCCCGAGACTATCACGGGACCCAGTACTTC. This gives the protein CSARDYHGTQYF. This chain uses TRBV20-1 with TRBJ2-5; weak D call: TRBD2 (5 bases). This CDR3 comprises 12 residues. The germline gives CDR1 DFQATT, CDR2 SNEGSKA (reference sequence). Trimming stripped 6 bases from V and 7 bases from J, with 15 bases between.

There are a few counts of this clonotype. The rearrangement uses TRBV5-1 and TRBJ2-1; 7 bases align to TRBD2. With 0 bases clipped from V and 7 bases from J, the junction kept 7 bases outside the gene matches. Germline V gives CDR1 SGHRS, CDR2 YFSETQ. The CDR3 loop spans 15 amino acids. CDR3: CASSLVQRGDNEQFF. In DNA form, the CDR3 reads TGCGCCAGCAGCTTGGTCCAGCGGGGTGATAATGAGCAGTTCTTC.

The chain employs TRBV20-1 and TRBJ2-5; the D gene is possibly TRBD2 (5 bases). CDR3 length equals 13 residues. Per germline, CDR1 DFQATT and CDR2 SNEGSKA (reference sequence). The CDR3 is CSLRDPRRETQYF. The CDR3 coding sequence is TGCAGCCTCCGGGATCCGCGGCGGGAGACCCAGTACTTC.

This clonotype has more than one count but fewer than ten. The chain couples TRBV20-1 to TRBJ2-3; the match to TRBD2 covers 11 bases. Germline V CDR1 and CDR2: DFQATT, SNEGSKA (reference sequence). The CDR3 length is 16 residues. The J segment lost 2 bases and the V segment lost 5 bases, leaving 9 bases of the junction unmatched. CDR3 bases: TGCAGTGCTCGACCGACTAGCGGGATAACCACAGATACGCAGTATTTT. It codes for CSARPTSGITTDTQYF.

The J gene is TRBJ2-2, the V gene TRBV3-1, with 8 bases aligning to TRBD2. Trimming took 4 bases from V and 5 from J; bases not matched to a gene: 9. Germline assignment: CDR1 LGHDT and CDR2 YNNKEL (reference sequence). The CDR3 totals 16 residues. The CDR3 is CASSPSGYRRTGELFF. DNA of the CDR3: TGTGCCAGCAGCCCTAGCGGGTACCGGAGAACCGGGGAGCTGTTTTTT.

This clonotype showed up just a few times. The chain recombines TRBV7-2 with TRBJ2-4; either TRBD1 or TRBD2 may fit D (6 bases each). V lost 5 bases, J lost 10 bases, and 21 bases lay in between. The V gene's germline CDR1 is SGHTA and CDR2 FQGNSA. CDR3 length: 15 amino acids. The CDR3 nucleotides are TGTGCCAGCAGCCTCTCGGGGGCCCGGGTTGGGATTCAGTACTTC. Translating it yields CASSLSGARVGIQYF.

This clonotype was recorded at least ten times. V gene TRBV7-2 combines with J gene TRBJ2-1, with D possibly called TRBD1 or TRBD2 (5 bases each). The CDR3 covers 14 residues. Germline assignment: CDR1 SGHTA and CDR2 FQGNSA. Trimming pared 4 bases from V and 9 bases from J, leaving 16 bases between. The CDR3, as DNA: TGTGCCAGCAGCTCGGACGGGACGGCTATTGAGCAGTTCTTC. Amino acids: CASSSDGTAIEQFF.

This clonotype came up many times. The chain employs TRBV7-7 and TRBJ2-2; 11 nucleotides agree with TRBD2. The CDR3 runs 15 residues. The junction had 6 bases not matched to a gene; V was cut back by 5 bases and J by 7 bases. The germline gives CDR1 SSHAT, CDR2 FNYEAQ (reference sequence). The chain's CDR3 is CASSHSGGAVGELFF. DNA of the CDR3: TGTGCCAGCAGCCATAGCGGGGGGGCCGTCGGGGAGCTGTTTTTT.

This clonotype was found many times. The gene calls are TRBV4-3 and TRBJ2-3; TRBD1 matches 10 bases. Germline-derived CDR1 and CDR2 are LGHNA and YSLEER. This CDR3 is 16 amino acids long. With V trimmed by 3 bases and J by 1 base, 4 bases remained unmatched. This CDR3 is CASSQVGTGGTDTQYF. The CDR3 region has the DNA TGCGCCAGCAGCCAGGTCGGGACAGGGGGCACAGATACGCAGTATTTT.

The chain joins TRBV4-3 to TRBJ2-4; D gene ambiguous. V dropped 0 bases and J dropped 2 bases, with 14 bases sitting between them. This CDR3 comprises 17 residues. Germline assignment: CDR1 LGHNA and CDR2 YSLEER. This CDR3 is CASSQDWALSSKNIQYF. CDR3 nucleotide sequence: TGCGCCAGCAGCCAAGATTGGGCCTTGAGCTCCAAAAACATTCAGTACTTC.

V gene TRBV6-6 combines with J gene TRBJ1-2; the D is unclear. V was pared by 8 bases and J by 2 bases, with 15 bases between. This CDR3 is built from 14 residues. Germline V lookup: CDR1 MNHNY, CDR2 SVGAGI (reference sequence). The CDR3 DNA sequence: TGTGCCAGCGGCCGTGAGAGCCTAAACTATGGCTACACCTTC. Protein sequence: CASGRESLNYGYTF.

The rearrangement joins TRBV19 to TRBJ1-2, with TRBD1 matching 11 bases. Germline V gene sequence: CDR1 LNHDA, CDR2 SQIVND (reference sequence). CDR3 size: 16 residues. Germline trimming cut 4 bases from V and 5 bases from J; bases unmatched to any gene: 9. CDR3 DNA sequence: TGTGCCAGTAGTACATCCCTGGACAGGGGGCAATATGGCTACACCTTC. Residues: CASSTSLDRGQYGYTF.

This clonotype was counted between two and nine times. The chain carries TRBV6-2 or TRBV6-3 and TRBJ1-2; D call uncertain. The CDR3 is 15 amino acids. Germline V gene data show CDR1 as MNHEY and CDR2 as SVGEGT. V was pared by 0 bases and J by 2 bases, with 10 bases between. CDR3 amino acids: CASSYSPDGNYGYTF. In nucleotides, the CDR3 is TGTGCCAGCAGTTACTCACCCGATGGGAACTATGGCTACACCTTC.

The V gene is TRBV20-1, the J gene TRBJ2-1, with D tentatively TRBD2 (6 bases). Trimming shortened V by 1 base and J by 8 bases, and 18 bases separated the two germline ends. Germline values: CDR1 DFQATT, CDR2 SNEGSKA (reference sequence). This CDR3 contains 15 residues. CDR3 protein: CSARAPGTSYDEQFF. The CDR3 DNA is TGCAGTGCTAGAGCCCCCGGGACTTCCTATGATGAGCAGTTCTTC.

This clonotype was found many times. The CDR3 is CASRKSEGAYGYTF. CDR3 bases: TGTGCCAGCCGAAAAAGTGAGGGGGCCTATGGCTACACCTTC. The chain links TRBV6-6 to TRBJ1-2; TRBD1 matches 7 bases. Germline V CDR1 and CDR2: MNHNY, SVGAGI (reference sequence). V lost 8 bases, J lost 4 bases, and 10 bases stayed unmatched. There are 14 residues in the CDR3.

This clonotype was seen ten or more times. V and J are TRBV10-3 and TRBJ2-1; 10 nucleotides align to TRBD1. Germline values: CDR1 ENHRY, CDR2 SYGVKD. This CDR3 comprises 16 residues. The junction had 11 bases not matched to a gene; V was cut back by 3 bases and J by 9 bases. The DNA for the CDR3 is TGTGCCATCAGTGATTATGACAGGGGGCTGGGGGGTGAGCAGTTCTTC. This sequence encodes CAISDYDRGLGGEQFF.

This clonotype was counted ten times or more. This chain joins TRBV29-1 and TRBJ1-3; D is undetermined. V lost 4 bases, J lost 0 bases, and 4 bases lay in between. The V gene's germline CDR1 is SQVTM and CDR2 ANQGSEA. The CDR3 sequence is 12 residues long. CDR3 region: CSVVSSGNTIYF. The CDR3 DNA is TGCAGCGTTGTAAGCTCTGGAAACACCATATATTTT.

Here the CDR3 reads CASSLQGRDPYNEQFF. The CDR3 DNA reads TGTGCCAGCAGCCTTCAGGGGCGGGACCCCTACAATGAGCAGTTCTTC. The chain joins TRBV6-5 to TRBJ2-1; D possibly uses TRBD1 or TRBD2 (6 bases each). This CDR3 is 16 amino acids long. Germline CDR1 MNHEY, CDR2 SVGAGI. V shed 6 bases and J shed 2 bases, with 17 bases lying between them.

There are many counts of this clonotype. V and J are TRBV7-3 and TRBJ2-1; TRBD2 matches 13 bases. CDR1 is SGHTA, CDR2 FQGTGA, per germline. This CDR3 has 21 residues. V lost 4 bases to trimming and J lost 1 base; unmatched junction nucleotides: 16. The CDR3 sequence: CASSSPANRGLAGASYNEQFF. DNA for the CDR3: TGTGCCAGCAGCTCACCGGCCAACAGAGGACTAGCGGGAGCTTCCTACAATGAGCAGTTCTTC.

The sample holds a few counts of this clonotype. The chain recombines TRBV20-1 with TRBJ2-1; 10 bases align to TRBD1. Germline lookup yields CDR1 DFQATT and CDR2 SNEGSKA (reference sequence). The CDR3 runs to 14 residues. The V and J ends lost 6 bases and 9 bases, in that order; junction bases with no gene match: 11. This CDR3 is CSATGQGGGFEQFF. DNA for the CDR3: TGCAGTGCCACCGGACAGGGGGGTGGGTTTGAGCAGTTCTTC.

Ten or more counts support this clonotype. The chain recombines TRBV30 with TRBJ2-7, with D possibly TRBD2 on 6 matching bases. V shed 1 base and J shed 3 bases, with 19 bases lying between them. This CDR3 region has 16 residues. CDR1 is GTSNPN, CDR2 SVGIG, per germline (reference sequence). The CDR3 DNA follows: TGTGCCTGGAGTGAGGAATGGGGGAGGACCAACTACGAGCAGTACTTC. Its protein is CAWSEEWGRTNYEQYF.

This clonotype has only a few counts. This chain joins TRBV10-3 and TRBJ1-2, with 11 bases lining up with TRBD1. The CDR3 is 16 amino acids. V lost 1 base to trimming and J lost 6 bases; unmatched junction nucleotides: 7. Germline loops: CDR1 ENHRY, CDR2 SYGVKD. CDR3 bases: TGTGCCATCAGTGAGTTCCTTGGACAGGGGGCCGATGGCTACACCTTC. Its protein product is CAISEFLGQGADGYTF.

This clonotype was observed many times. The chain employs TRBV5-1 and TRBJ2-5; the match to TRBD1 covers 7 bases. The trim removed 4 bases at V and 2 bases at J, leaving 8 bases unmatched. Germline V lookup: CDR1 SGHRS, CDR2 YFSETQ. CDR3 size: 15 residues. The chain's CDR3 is CASSPRTGPQETQYF. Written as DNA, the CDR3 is TGCGCCAGCAGCCCAAGGACAGGACCACAAGAGACCCAGTACTTC. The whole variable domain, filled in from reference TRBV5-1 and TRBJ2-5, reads KAGVTQTPRYLIKTRGQQVTLSCSPISGHRSVSWYQQTPGQGLQFLFEYFSETQRNKGNFPGRFSGRQFSNSRSEMNVSTLELGDSALYLCASSPRTGPQETQYFGPGTRLLVL.

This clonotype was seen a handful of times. CDR3 coding DNA: TGTGCCAGCAGCGTAGTGAACCGAAAAGAGACCCAGTACTTC. Translation: CASSVVNRKETQYF. The chain is built from TRBV9 and TRBJ2-5, with D hard to call. Germline loops: CDR1 SGDLS, CDR2 YYNGEE. The V end lost 0 bases, the J end lost 3 bases, and 9 bases lay between the germline ends. The length of the CDR3 is 14 residues.

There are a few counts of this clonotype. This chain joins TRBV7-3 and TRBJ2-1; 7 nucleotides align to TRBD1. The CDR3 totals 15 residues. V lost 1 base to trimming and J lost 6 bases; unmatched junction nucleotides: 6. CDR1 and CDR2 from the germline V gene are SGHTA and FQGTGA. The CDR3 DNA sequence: TGTGCCAGCAGCTTAATAAGGGGGCGGGTCAATGAGCAGTTCTTC. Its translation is CASSLIRGRVNEQFF.

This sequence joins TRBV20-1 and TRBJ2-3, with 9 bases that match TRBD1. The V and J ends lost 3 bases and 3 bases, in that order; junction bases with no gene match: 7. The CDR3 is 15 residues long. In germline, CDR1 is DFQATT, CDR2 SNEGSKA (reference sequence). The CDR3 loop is CSASHFGQGTDTQYF. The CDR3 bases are TGCAGTGCTAGTCATTTCGGACAGGGGACAGATACGCAGTATTTT.

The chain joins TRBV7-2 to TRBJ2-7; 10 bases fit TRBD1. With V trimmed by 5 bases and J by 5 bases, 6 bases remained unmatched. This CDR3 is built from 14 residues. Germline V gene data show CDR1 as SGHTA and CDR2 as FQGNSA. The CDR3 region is CASSIDRGRDEQYF. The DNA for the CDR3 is TGTGCCAGCAGCATTGACAGGGGGCGGGACGAGCAGTACTTC. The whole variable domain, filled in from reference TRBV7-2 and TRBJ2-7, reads GAGVSQSPSNKVTEKGKDVELRCDPISGHTALYWYRQSLGQGLEFLIYFQGNSAPDKSGLPSDRFSAERTGGSVSTLTIQRTQQEDSAVYLCASSIDRGRDEQYFGPGTRLTVT.

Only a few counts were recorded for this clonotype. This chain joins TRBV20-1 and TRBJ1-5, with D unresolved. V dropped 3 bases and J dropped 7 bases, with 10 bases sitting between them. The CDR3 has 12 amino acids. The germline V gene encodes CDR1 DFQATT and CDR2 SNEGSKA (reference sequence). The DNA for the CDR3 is TGCAGTGCTAGGGTTCAGGACCAGCCCCAGCATTTT. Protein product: CSARVQDQPQHF.

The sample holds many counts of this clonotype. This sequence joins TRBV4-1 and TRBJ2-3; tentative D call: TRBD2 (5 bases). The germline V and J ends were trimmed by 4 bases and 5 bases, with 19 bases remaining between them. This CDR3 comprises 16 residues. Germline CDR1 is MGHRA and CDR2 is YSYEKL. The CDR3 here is CASSLPRVGSEDTQYF. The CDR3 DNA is TGCGCCAGCAGCCTTCCGCGAGTGGGGAGCGAAGATACGCAGTATTTT.

CDR3 protein: CAIRTTEEYEQYF. Here the CDR3 DNA reads TGTGCCATCAGAACCACCGAGGAGTACGAGCAGTACTTC. V gene TRBV10-3 combines with J gene TRBJ2-7; D gene uncertain. The germline V and J ends were trimmed by 6 bases and 4 bases, with 13 bases remaining between them. CDR3 length: 13 residues. Germline loops: CDR1 ENHRY, CDR2 SYGVKD.

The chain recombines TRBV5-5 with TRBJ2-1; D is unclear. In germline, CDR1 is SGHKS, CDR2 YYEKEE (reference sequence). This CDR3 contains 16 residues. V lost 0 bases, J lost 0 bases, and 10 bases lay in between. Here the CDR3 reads CASSLGHPSSYNEQFF. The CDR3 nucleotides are TGTGCCAGCAGCTTGGGACACCCGAGCTCCTACAATGAGCAGTTCTTC. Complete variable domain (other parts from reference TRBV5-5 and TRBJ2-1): DAGVTQSPTHLIKTRGQQVTLRCSPISGHKSVSWYQQVLGQGPQFIFQYYEKEERGRGNFPDRFSARQFPNYSSELNVNALLLGDSALYLCASSLGHPSSYNEQFFGPGTRLTVL.